One T cell receptor beta chain is described in this entry. The clone's antigen remains unknown. Nothing much larger sits one base from this clone, and base qualities are not available. This sample is part of a study of blood T cell repertoires in COVID-19 (dated by TCRdb to between 2020 and 2021). Broadly, across the study: Collaborator samples came from the United States, Italy and Spain and covered acute and convalescent phases of COVID-19. The repertoires were released in a freely available public database meant as a resource for research on the immune response to SARS-CoV-2. Sample metadata almost always included a de-identified subject ID, COVID-19 status, age in years and sex. Where HLA class I and class II types were available, the types were taken from metadata supplied by the sample provider, not from assay-based typing. The prospective study material was composed of cDNA or gDNA derived from T cells, B-cell-depleted T cells, or PBMCs. The samples were drawn from the first 160 participants of the ongoing ImmuneRACE study and from 1,254 subjects provided by 6 global collaborators. Subjects who had been exposed to COVID-19, were actively infected with it, or had recovered from it provided the deeply sampled blood TCRbeta repertoires that made up the dataset.

TCRbeta CDR3 regions were amplified from genomic DNA by means of the immunoSEQ Assay, a bias-controlled multiplex PCR. For the original study's pipeline: Nucleated cell counts per sample were estimated from amplification of reference gene primers within the assay. To quantify the absolute abundance of each unique TCRbeta CDR3 rearrangement, sequence reads were collapsed and filtered. For each sample, productive Simpson clonality was calculated by taking the square root of Simpson's diversity index across productive rearrangements. The table comes from immuneACCESS by way of TCRdb, which keeps in-frame sequences with V and J called. Part of the clones is missing from these tables; in studies checked, under half for an unresolved V gene and the rest for unknown reasons. V and J calls and clone size come straight from that table; D and trimming were deduced from the DNA. Counted in this sample were about 140,000 clones; roughly 84% of them appeared once. The top ten hold roughly 10% of the sample.

Whole blood was collected in K2EDTA tubes by collaborating institutions according to the institutions' own protocols. For TCRbeta analysis, collaborator samples were shipped as frozen whole blood, as isolated PBMCs, or as DNA extracted from either sample type. The investigation overall reported the following: Clinical and demographic metadata were provided uncurated, with the amount varying by source and participant.

The receptor comes from a man between 60 and 70 years old with active or convalescent COVID-19. The sequenced material came from peripheral blood.

At the DNA level, the sequence is TGTGCCAGCAGCGTAGCTTGGCAGTTCAATGAGCAGTTCTTC. Its translation is CASSVAWQFNEQFF. The receptor chain draws on TRBV9 and TRBJ2-1, with no confidently assigned D gene. The CDR3, from cysteine to phenylalanine, totals 14 residues. The DNA shown is the 42-base CDR3, in frame from base 1. Deletion took 0 bases off V and 6 bases off J, with a span of 10 bases between the germline ends. Taken from the germline V gene, the CDR1 and CDR2 loops are SGDLS and YYNGEE.